The next 5 T cell receptor beta chains were all read from a single sample in a study. TRBV12-4/TRBJ1-2 clonotypes were amplified with adaptor-ligated barcode primers. TCRdb redid the calling of the multiplex PCR reads with MiXCR, one entry per CDR3 protein. In the table there are 2,900 or so distinct CDR3 sequences, about 4.8% of which are singletons. The specimen was naive CD4+ T cells sorted from blood. Specified subset: naive CD4+ T cells, CD4+CD45RA+CD25-. The receptors stem from a female donor with breast cancer.

This clonotype qualifies as medium-sized. The chain links TRBV12-3 or TRBV12-4 to TRBJ1-2; D may be TRBD1 (6 bases). The germline V and J ends were trimmed by 6 bases and 2 bases, with 13 bases remaining between them. The CDR3 length is 14 residues. Here the CDR3 reads CASRSDSQNYGYTF. The CDR3, as DNA: TGTGCCAGCAGGTCGGACAGCCAGAACTATGGCTACACCTTC.

This clonotype was detected ten times or more. This rearrangement joins TRBV12-3 or TRBV12-4 to TRBJ1-2, with D perhaps TRBD1 (6 bases). The CDR3 runs to 15 residues. With 7 bases removed from V and 0 bases from J, the gap between germline ends came to 15 bases. For the CDR3, the DNA is TGTGCCAGCATCTCGACAGGAACTTCTAACTATGGCTACACCTTC. It specifies CASISTGTSNYGYTF.

This clonotype is deemed medium-sized. CDR3 DNA sequence: TGTGCCAGCAGTTTAGTGCGGAACTATGGCTACACCTTC. The encoded protein is CASSLVRNYGYTF. The chain has TRBV12-3 or TRBV12-4 and TRBJ1-2; D is unresolved. V shed 1 base and J shed 2 bases, with 5 bases lying between them. This CDR3 is 13 amino acids long.

This clonotype is deemed medium-sized. The CDR3 sequence: CASIQNVNSYGYTF. DNA for the CDR3: TGTGCCAGCATCCAAAACGTTAACAGCTATGGCTACACCTTC. The V and J genes are TRBV12-3 or TRBV12-4 and TRBJ1-2; no reliable D call. Trimming took off 7 bases at V and 4 bases at J, with 16 bases between the two ends. This CDR3 has 14 amino acids.

By sample fraction, this clonotype is medium-sized. The rearrangement links TRBV12-3 or TRBV12-4 to TRBJ1-2; TRBD1 might be the D (6 bases). The CDR3 has 15 amino acids. V shed 4 bases and J shed 1 base, with 13 bases lying between them. The CDR3, as DNA: TGTGCCAGCAGTTATCCCGGGACATATAACTATGGCTACACCTTC. Amino acid sequence: CASSYPGTYNYGYTF.